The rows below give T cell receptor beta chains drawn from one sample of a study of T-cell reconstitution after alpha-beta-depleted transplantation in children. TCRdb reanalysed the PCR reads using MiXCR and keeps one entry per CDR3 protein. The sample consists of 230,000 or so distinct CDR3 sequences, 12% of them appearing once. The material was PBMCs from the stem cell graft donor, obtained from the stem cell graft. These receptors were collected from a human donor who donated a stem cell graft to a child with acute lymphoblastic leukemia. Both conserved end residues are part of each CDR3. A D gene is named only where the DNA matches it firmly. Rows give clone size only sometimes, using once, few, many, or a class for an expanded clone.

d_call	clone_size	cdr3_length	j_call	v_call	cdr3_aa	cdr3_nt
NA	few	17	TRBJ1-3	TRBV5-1	CASSLAPSGRSGNTIYF	TGCGCCAGCAGCTTGGCCCCGTCCGGGAGGTCTGGAAACACCATATATTTT
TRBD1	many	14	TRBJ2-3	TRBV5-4	CASSYRQGPDTQYF	TGTGCCAGCAGCTACAGACAGGGGCCAGATACGCAGTATTTT
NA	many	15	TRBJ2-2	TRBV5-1	CASSLFGPHTGELFF	TGCGCCAGCAGCTTGTTCGGCCCGCACACCGGGGAGCTGTTTTTT
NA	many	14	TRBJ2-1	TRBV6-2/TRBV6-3	CASTPSYTMNEQFF	TGTGCCAGCACACCCTCCTACACAATGAATGAGCAGTTCTTC
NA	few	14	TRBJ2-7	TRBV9	CASSVAREGDDSYF	TGTGCCAGCAGCGTAGCTAGAGAAGGGGACGACAGCTACTTC
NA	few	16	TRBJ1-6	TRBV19	CASSWGASSYNSPLHF	TGTGCCAGTAGCTGGGGCGCGAGCTCCTATAATTCACCCCTCCACTTT
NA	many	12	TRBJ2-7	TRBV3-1	CASSLDGREQYF	TGTGCCAGCAGCTTGGACGGGCGCGAGCAGTACTTC
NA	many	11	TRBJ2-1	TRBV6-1	CATYNIDEQFF	TGTGCCACTTACAACATCGATGAGCAGTTCTTC
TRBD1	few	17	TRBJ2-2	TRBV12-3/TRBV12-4	CASSPGQGGVAAGELFF	TGTGCCAGCAGTCCAGGACAGGGTGGCGTCGCGGCCGGGGAGCTGTTTTTT
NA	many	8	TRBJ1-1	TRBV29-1	CSQGGAFF	TGCAGCCAGGGTGGTGCTTTCTTT
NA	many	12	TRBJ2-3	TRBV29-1	CSVGLSGDTQYF	TGCAGCGTTGGGCTATCGGGAGATACGCAGTATTTT
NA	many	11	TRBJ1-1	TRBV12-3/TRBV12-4	CASSFGPEAFF	TGTGCCAGCAGTTTTGGGCCTGAAGCTTTCTTT
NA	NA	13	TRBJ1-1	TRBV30	CAWGQSLNTEAFF	TGTGCCTGGGGACAGTCTCTGAACACTGAAGCTTTCTTT
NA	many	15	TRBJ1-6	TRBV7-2	CASSLVGRANSPLHF	TGTGCCAGCAGCTTAGTGGGCAGGGCTAATTCACCCCTCCACTTT
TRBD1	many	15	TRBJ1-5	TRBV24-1	CATSETGVNNQPQHF	TGTGCCACCAGTGAGACAGGGGTTAACAATCAGCCCCAGCATTTT
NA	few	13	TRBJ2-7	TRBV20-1	CSASWGQPYEQYF	TGCAGTGCTAGCTGGGGGCAACCCTACGAGCAGTACTTC
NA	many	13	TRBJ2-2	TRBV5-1	CASRPASTGELFF	TGCGCCAGCAGGCCGGCGAGCACCGGGGAGCTGTTTTTT
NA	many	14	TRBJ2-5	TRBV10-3	CAISANSLRETQYF	TGTGCCATCAGTGCTAATTCCCTAAGAGAGACCCAGTACTTC
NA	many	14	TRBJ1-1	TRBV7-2	CASSYSGVRTEAFF	TGTGCCAGCAGCTATTCAGGGGTTCGGACTGAAGCTTTCTTT
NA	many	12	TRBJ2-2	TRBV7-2	CASSSGFGELFF	TGTGCCAGCAGCTCCGGTTTCGGGGAGCTGTTTTTT
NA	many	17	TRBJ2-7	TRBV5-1	CASSADSGGTISYEQYF	TGCGCCAGCAGCGCGGATTCTGGGGGCACGATCTCCTACGAGCAGTACTTC
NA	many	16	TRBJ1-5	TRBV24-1	CATSDSGTGKSQPQHF	TGTGCCACCAGTGATTCCGGGACCGGGAAAAGTCAGCCCCAGCATTTT
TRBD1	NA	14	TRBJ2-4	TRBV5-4	CASSVPGQGGIQYF	TGTGCCAGCAGCGTCCCGGGACAGGGGGGCATTCAGTACTTC
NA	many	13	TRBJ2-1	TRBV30	CAWSSNLDNFRFF	TGTGCCTGGAGTTCCAACCTCGACAATTTTAGGTTCTTC
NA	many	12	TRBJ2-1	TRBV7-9	CASSSEVHPQFF	TGTGCCAGCAGCTCGGAGGTCCATCCCCAGTTCTTC
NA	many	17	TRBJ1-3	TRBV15	CATSRDLRGAPGNTIYF	TGTGCCACCAGCAGAGATCTCAGGGGCGCTCCCGGAAACACCATATATTTT